This T cell receptor (beta chain) comes out of a study of T cell repertoires in cytomegalovirus infection. Trimming cost V 0 bases and J 5 bases, with 13 bases left between them. Germline V gene data show CDR1 as LGHNA and CDR2 as YNFKEQ. The CDR3 contains 15 residues. Via MiXCR, TCRdb re-called the reads, giving one row per CDR3 protein. The data show approximately 190,000 distinct CDR3 sequences, with approximately 9.7% seen just once and roughly 5% held by the top ten. This clonotype showed up many times. V and J are TRBV4-2 and TRBJ2-5; D not certain. The sequenced material came from PBMCs. This TCR derives from a human donor in good health (CMV status not recorded). Some clones in this sample may be carry-over from other donors' samples. CDR3 in amino acids: CASSQDRGLRETQYF. The DNA of the CDR3 is TGTGCCAGCAGCCAAGATCGCGGCCTCCGGGAGACCCAGTACTTC.